These T cell receptor beta chains were read from a single sample in a study of identical twins. TCRdb re-called the 5' RACE reads through MiXCR, storing one row per CDR3 protein. The profile shows about 690,000 distinct CDR3 sequences, around 6% of them singletons. The sample consisted of naive T cells sorted from blood. These receptors came from a man aged 18 to 29 in good health. The CDR3 runs from the conserved cysteine through the conserved F or W. D genes are given only for firm matches. Some rows mark clone size as missing; the rest say once, few, many or name a class of expanded clone.

clone_size	j_call	d_call	v_call	cdr3_length	cdr3_nt	cdr3_aa
NA	TRBJ2-2	NA	TRBV5-6	15	TGTGCCAGCAGCAAGGGACTTTCGAACACCGGGGAGCTGTTTTTT	CASSKGLSNTGELFF
many	TRBJ2-7	NA	TRBV4-2	17	TGTGCCAGCAGCCAAGATCGGTTGATCGCAGGAGCCTACGAGCAGTACTTC	CASSQDRLIAGAYEQYF
few	TRBJ2-7	TRBD2	TRBV5-1	16	TGCGCCAGCAGCTTGGATACCGGGACTAGGGGAGGCGAGCAGTACTTC	CASSLDTGTRGGEQYF
many	TRBJ2-3	TRBD2	TRBV29-1	12	TGCAGCGGAACAGCGGGAGCTGTTACGCAGTATTTT	CSGTAGAVTQYF
few	TRBJ1-6	NA	TRBV30	13	TGTGCCTGGAGTGTCTCTCTCGGTTCACCCCTCCACTTT	CAWSVSLGSPLHF
few	TRBJ2-1	NA	TRBV5-5	13	TGTGCCAGCAGCTTGGAGATCTGGGGTGAGCAGTTCTTC	CASSLEIWGEQFF
NA	TRBJ2-7	NA	TRBV20-1	14	TGCAGTGCTAGAGTAGTGGACCACTCCTACGAGCAGTACTTC	CSARVVDHSYEQYF
many	TRBJ1-4	TRBD1	TRBV6-1	13	TGTGCCAGCAGTACGGGACAGGTGGGAAAACTGTTTTTT	CASSTGQVGKLFF
few	TRBJ2-5	NA	TRBV5-4	19	TGTGCCAGCAGCTTGAGCTTCGGGAGCGAGCTTCAAGCGGCGGAGACCCAGTACTTC	CASSLSFGSELQAAETQYF
many	TRBJ2-1	NA	TRBV5-1	16	TGCGCCAGTACTACACAAGCGGGTATCTCCTACAATGAGCAGTTCTTC	CASTTQAGISYNEQFF